Presented here are 5 T cell receptor beta chains from one specimen sequenced in a study of blood T cell repertoires in COVID-19. Libraries were prepared by immunoSEQ multiplex PCR; TCRdb keeps only in-frame clonotypes and omits some of them. The repertoire holds a few hundred thousand clones, with approximately 82% as singletons. What was sequenced was peripheral blood. These TCRs come from a man between 40 and 49 years old who had recovered from COVID-19.

V usage is TRBV9 and J usage is TRBJ1-6; D is possibly TRBD1 (6 bases). The V and J ends lost 3 bases and 5 bases respectively, with 12 bases between them. The CDR3 consists of 15 residues. Germline CDR1 and CDR2: SGDLS and YYNGEE. In DNA form, the CDR3 reads TGTGCCAGCAGCGCCCTACAGGGCAATAATTCACCCCTCCACTTT. Translated: CASSALQGNNSPLHF. Full variable domain (rest looked up from reference TRBV9 and TRBJ1-6): DSGVTQTPKHLITATGQRVTLRCSPRSGDLSVYWYQQSLDQGLQFLIQYYNGEERAKGNILERFSAQQFPDLHSELNLSSLELGDSALYFCASSALQGNNSPLHFGNGTRLTVT.

The gene calls are TRBV5-1 and TRBJ2-7; TRBD2 is a possible D gene (5 bases). The germline V and J ends were trimmed by 5 bases and 7 bases, with 16 bases remaining between them. CDR1 is SGHRS and CDR2 is YFSETQ in the germline V gene. This CDR3 is built from 13 residues. CDR3 sequence: CASREGPSGEQYF. In nucleotides, the CDR3 is TGCGCCAGCAGGGAAGGGCCCTCGGGAGAGCAGTACTTC.

The CDR3 DNA reads as TGTGCCAGCAGTTTCGGGACAGGTGAAGCTTTCTTT. This encodes CASSFGTGEAFF. The rearrangement uses TRBV6-5 and TRBJ1-1, with TRBD1 identical over 8 bases. Germline V lookup: CDR1 MNHEY, CDR2 SVGAGI. CDR3 length equals 12 residues. V gave up 4 bases and J gave up 7 bases; unmatched junction bases: 2.

This clone was detected only a few times. This chain joins TRBV6-2 or TRBV6-3 and TRBJ1-5, with a possible D match to TRBD1 (6 bases). The V and J ends lost 5 bases and 3 bases respectively, with 17 bases between them. The CDR3 contains 16 residues. CDR1 and CDR2 (germline): MNHEY, SVGEGT. CDR3 loop: CASSPLRTVYNQPQHF. CDR3 DNA: TGTGCCAGCAGTCCCCTCCGGACAGTTTACAATCAGCCCCAGCATTTT.

The chain couples TRBV28 to TRBJ2-5; 15 bases match TRBD2. This CDR3 is 16 amino acids long. The J segment lost 5 bases and the V segment lost 5 bases, leaving 6 bases of the junction unmatched. Germline V gene sequence: CDR1 MDHEN, CDR2 SYDVKM. The CDR3 DNA sequence: TGTGCCAGCAGTGGGGGGACTAGCGGGAGGTGGGAGACCCAGTACTTC. Translating gives CASSGGTSGRWETQYF.